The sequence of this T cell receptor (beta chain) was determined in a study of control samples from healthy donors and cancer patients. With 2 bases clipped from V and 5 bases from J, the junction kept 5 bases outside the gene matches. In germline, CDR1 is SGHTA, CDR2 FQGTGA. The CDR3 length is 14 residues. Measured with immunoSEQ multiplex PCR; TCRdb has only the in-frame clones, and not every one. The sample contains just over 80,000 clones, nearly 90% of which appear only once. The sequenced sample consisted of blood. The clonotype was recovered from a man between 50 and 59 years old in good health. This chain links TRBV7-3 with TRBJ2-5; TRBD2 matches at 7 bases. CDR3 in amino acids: CASSLAGEGETQYF. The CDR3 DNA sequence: TGTGCCAGCAGCTTAGCTGGGGAGGGGGAGACCCAGTACTTC.